This note documents a single TCR beta chain sequence. The antigen is not known. The repertoire was sequenced with immunoSEQ multiplex PCR; TCRdb's copy has only in-frame clones and lacks some. The table has around 76,000 clones, roughly 86% seen once; the top ten hold roughly 8%. The sample belongs to a study of OX40 agonist ivuxolimab in advanced cancers. The wider study: Each dose-escalation patient presented with hepatocellular carcinoma, melanoma, renal cell or head and neck cancer. Findings and caveats of the study: Clonal expansion was seen in CD4+ and CD8+ blood T cells by week 6 at 0.1 to 3.0 mg/kg. In the expanded peripheral T cells, antigen specificity was never determined.

The CDR3 covers 14 residues. V shed 6 bases and J shed 0 bases, with 8 bases lying between them. Germline V gives CDR1 MDHEN, CDR2 SYDVKM. The chain uses TRBV28 and TRBJ1-4; D not resolved. This clonotype was obtained from an adult with an advanced solid tumor such as melanoma, head and neck, liver or kidney cancer. The sequences come from CD4+ or CD8+ T cells sorted from blood, collected in a trial of the OX40 agonist ivuxolimab. The CDR3, as DNA: TGTGCCAGCAGCACAGCTGCAACTAATGAAAAACTGTTTTTT. This translates into CASSTAATNEKLFF.